Listed below are T cell receptor beta chains from one sample, sequenced in a study of PD-L1 blockade in urothelial cancer. Clones were read by immunoSEQ multiplex PCR, and TCRdb kept only the in-frame ones, dropping some. The sample has some 63,000 clones; 80% to 90% are singletons. This sample comprised PBMCs, obtained around atezolizumab (anti-PD-L1) treatment. The receptors were gathered from a man aged 65 to 79 with urothelial cancer. Both conserved end residues are part of each CDR3. Fields, in order: D gene, V gene, clone size, J gene, CDR3 DNA, CDR3 protein. D genes are given only for firm matches. Clone size is not always given. Where it is, it says once, few, many or a class for expanded clones.

>TRBD2|TRBV5-1|NA|TRBJ2-2
TGCGCCAGCAGCTTTTCTAGCGGGAGTCCCGGGGAGCTGTTTTTT
CASSFSSGSPGELFF
>NA|TRBV2|NA|TRBJ1-2
TGTGCCAGCCCTGGACGGGGAGGGTATGGCTACACCTTC
CASPGRGGYGYTF
>NA|TRBV7-3|few|TRBJ2-5
TGTGCCAGCAGCTTAGGGCAGGGCGCGACCCAGTACTTC
CASSLGQGATQYF
>TRBD1|TRBV5-4|NA|TRBJ1-1
TGTGCCAGCAGCACGAAGCTCTGGACAGGGAACACTGAAGCTTTCTTT
CASSTKLWTGNTEAFF
>TRBD1|TRBV7-2|NA|TRBJ2-3
TGTGCCAGCAGCTTTGACAGGGGGGCAGATACGCAGTATTTT
CASSFDRGADTQYF
>NA|TRBV9|NA|TRBJ1-5
TGTGCCAGCAGGAGGATCCGGGATCAGCCCCAGCATTTT
CASRRIRDQPQHF
>NA|TRBV5-1|NA|TRBJ2-5
TGCGCCAGCAGCTGGGACTCCGGGGAGACCCAGTACTTC
CASSWDSGETQYF
>TRBD1|TRBV6-1|NA|TRBJ1-4
TGTGCCAGCAGTGTCTACAGGGGGCATACCGAAAAACTGTTTTTT
CASSVYRGHTEKLFF
>NA|TRBV6-1|once|TRBJ2-1
TGTGCCAGCACCGAACCGTGGCAGGGCAATGAGCAGTTCTTC
CASTEPWQGNEQFF
>TRBD1|TRBV10-3|NA|TRBJ2-5
TGTGCCATCAGTGTCGTAGGGGGTCAGGGGGCGCTACGGGGTGGTCAAGAGACCCAGTACTTC
CAISVVGGQGALRGGQETQYF
>NA|TRBV2|NA|TRBJ2-2
TGTGCCAGCAGTGCAGGAGGGGGCGTAAACACCGGGGAGCTGTTTTTT
CASSAGGGVNTGELFF
>NA|TRBV14|NA|TRBJ1-1
TGTGCCAGCAGCCAAGTCCGGGGAACTGAAGCTTTCTTT
CASSQVRGTEAFF
>TRBD1|TRBV7-9|NA|TRBJ2-3
TGTGCCAGCAGTTGGAATCCGGGACAGGGAGGAGATACGCAGTATTTT
CASSWNPGQGGDTQYF
>TRBD2|TRBV27|NA|TRBJ2-1
TGTGCCAGCAGTATGGTAGCGGGTCGCTCCTACAATGAGCAGTTCTTC
CASSMVAGRSYNEQFF
>NA|TRBV2|NA|TRBJ1-1
TGTGCCAGCAGTGTTGGCTCCGACACTGAAGCTTTCTTT
CASSVGSDTEAFF
>NA|TRBV15|NA|TRBJ1-1
TGTGCCACCAGCAGAGATCGGGTGAACACTGAAGCTTTCTTT
CATSRDRVNTEAFF
>NA|TRBV7-2|few|TRBJ2-2
TGTGCCAGCAGCTTAGCGGCGGGAATGAATACCGGGGAGCTGTTTTTT
CASSLAAGMNTGELFF
>NA|TRBV6-6|few|TRBJ1-5
TGTGCCAGCAGTTACTTAGAGAGTCAGCCCCAGCATTTT
CASSYLESQPQHF
>NA|TRBV15|NA|TRBJ2-5
TGTGCCACCAGCAGAGAGAGGCAGCGAGAGACCCAGTACTTC
CATSRERQRETQYF
>NA|TRBV5-1|NA|TRBJ2-1
TGCGCCAGCAGCTTGGACGTGAGCTCCTACAATGAGCAGTTCTTC
CASSLDVSSYNEQFF